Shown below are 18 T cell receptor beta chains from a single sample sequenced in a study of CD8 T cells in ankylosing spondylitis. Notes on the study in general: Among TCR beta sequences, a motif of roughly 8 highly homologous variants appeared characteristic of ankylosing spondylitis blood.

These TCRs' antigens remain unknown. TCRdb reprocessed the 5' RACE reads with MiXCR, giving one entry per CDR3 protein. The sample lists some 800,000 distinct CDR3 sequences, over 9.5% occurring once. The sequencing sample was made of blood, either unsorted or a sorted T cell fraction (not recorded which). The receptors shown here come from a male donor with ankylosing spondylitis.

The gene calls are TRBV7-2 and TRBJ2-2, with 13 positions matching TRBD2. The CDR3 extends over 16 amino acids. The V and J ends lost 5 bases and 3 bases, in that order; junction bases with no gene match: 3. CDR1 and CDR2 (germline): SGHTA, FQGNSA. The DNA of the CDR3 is TGTGCCAGCAGCACTACTAGCGGGAGGGACACCGGGGAGCTGTTTTTT. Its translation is CASSTTSGRDTGELFF. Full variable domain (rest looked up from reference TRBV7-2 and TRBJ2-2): GAGVSQSPSNKVTEKGKDVELRCDPISGHTALYWYRQSLGQGLEFLIYFQGNSAPDKSGLPSDRFSAERTGGSVSTLTIQRTQQEDSAVYLCASSTTSGRDTGELFFGEGSRLTVL.

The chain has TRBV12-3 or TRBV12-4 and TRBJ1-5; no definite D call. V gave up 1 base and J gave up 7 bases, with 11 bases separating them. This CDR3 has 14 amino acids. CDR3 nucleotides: TGTGCCAGCAGTTTAGAGACGGTCGGCCAGCCCCAGCATTTT. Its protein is CASSLETVGQPQHF.

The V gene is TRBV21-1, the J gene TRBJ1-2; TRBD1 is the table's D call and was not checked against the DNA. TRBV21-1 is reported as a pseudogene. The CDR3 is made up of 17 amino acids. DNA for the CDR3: TGTGCCAGCAGCAAACGGGAAAGCGACGGGGGAAACTATGGCTACACCTTC. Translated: CASSKRESDGGNYGYTF.

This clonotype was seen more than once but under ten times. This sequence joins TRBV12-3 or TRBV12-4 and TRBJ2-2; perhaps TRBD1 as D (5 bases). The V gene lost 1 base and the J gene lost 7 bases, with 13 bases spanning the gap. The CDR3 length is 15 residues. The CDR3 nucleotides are TGTGCCAGCAGTTTAGTCTCCCCAGGGCGCGGGGAGCTGTTTTTT. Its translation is CASSLVSPGRGELFF.

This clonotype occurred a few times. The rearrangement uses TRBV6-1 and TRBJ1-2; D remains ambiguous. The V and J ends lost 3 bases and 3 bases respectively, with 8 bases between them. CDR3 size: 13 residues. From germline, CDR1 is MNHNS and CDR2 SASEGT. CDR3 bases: TGTGCCAGCAGTGATCTGGCATACTATGGCTACACCTTC. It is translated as CASSDLAYYGYTF.

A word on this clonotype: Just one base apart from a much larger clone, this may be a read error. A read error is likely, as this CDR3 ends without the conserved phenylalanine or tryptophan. CDR3 amino acids: CASSRLTGGNEQFL. The CDR3 DNA reads as TGTGCCAGCAGCCGCTTGACAGGGGGTAATGAGCAGTTCCTC. V gene TRBV6-1 combines with J gene TRBJ2-1; 9 bases align to TRBD1. Germline V gives CDR1 MNHNS, CDR2 SASEGT. The ends lost 6 bases at V and 7 bases at J; junction bases unmatched: 7. CDR3 length equals 14 residues.

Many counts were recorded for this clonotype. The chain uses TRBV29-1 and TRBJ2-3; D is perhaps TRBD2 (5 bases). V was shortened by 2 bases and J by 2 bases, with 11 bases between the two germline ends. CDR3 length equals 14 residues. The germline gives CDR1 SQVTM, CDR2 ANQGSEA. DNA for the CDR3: TGCAGCGTTGAAACCGGGATTCACACAGATACGCAGTATTTT. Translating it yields CSVETGIHTDTQYF.

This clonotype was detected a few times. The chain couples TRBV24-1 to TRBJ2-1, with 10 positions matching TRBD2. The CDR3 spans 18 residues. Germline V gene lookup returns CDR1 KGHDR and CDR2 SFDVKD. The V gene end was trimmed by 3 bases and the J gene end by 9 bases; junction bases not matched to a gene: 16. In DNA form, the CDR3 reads TGTGCCACCAGTGATAGAATAGCGGGAGGCCCAGAGGGGGTTGAGCAGTTCTTC. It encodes CATSDRIAGGPEGVEQFF.

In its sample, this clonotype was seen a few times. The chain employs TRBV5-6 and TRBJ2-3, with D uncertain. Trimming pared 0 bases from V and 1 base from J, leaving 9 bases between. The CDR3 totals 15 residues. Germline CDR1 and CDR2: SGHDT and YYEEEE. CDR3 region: CASSLGGFGTDTQYF. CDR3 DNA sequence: TGTGCCAGCAGCTTGGGGGGTTTCGGCACAGATACGCAGTATTTT.

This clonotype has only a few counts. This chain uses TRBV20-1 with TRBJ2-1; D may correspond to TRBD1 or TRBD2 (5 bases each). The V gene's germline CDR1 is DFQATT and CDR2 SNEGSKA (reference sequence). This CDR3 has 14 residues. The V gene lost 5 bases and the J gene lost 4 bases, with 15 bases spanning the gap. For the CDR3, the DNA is TGCAGTGCTCCTACCCCCGAGGGGTACAATGAGCAGTTCTTC. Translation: CSAPTPEGYNEQFF.

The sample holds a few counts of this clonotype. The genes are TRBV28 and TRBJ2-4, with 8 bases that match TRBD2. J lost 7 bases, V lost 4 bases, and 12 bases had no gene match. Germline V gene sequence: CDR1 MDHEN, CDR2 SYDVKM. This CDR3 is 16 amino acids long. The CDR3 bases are TGTGCCAGCAGTTCCCTCGACCCGGGAGGGACGAACATTCAGTACTTC. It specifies CASSSLDPGGTNIQYF.

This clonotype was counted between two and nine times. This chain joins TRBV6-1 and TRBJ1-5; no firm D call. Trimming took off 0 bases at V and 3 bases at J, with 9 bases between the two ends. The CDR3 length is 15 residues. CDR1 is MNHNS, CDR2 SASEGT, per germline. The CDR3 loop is CASSEAYSHNQPQHF. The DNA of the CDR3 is TGTGCCAGCAGTGAAGCGTACAGTCACAATCAGCCCCAGCATTTT.

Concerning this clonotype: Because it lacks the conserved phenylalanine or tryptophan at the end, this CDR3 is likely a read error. This CDR3 is CASRTGNYGYTL. CDR3 sequence (DNA): TGTGCCAGCAGGACAGGGAACTATGGCTACACCCTC. The chain links TRBV12-3 or TRBV12-4 to TRBJ1-2; 7 nucleotides agree with TRBD1. With V trimmed by 6 bases and J by 2 bases, 0 bases remained unmatched. This CDR3 contains 12 residues.

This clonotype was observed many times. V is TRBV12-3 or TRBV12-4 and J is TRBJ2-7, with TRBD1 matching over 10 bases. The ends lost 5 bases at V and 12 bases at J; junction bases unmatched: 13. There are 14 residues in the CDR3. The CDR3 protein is CASSPRDRGYLRYF. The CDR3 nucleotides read TGTGCCAGCAGTCCCCGGGACAGGGGATACTTGCGGTACTTC.

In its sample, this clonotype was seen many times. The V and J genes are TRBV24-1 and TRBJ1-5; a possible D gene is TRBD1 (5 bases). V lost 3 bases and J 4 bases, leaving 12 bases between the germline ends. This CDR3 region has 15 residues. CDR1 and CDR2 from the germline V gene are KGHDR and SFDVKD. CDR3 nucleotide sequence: TGTGCCACCAGTGATCCGACGGACACGAATCAGCCCCAGCATTTT. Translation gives CATSDPTDTNQPQHF.

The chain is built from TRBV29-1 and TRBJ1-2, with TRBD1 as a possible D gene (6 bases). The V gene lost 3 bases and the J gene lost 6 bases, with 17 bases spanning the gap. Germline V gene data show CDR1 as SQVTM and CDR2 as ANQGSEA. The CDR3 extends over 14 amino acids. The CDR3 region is CSVELLGGDDGYTF. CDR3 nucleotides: TGCAGCGTTGAGTTATTAGGGGGAGACGATGGCTACACCTTC.

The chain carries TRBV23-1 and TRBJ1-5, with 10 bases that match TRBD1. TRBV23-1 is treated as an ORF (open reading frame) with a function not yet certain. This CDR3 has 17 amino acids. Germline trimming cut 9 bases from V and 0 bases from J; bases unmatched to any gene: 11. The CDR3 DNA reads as TGCGCCAGAGACCCGGGACAGGGGCCCATTAGCAATCAGCCCCAGCATTTT. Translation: CARDPGQGPISNQPQHF.

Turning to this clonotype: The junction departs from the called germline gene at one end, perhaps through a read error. The CDR3 reads CASSLATGGSGNTIYF. The DNA of the CDR3 is TGTGCCAGCAGCTTAGCAACAGGTGGCTCTGGAAACACCATATATTTT. This rearrangement joins TRBV5-1 to TRBJ1-3; TRBD1 might be the D (5 bases). Per the germline V gene, CDR1 is SGHRS and CDR2 is YFSETQ. The CDR3 has 16 residues.